The rows below give T cell receptor beta chains drawn from one sample of a study of human T cells and chemical hapten exposure. TCRdb re-derived calls from the RACE reads in MiXCR, one entry per CDR3 protein. The sample lists about 120,000 distinct CDR3 sequences; 9% to 13% were seen once. Sequencing was performed on whole blood, taken in connection with sensitization to the hapten diphenylcyclopropenone (DPC). The receptors derive from a woman in her fifties or sixties with alopecia areata. Some clones in this sample may be carry-over from other donors' samples. The CDR3 runs from the conserved cysteine through the conserved F or W. D genes are given only for firm matches. Only some rows state a clone size, as once, few, many or a class for expanded clones.

v_call	j_call	clone_size	d_call	cdr3_aa	cdr3_nt
TRBV20-1	TRBJ2-6	few	NA	CSARESSGANVLTF	TGCAGTGCTAGAGAGTCCTCTGGGGCCAACGTCCTGACTTTC
TRBV5-6	TRBJ1-1	many	NA	CASSLGQRNTEAFF	TGTGCCAGCAGCTTGGGACAGAGGAACACTGAAGCTTTCTTT
TRBV6-2/TRBV6-3	TRBJ1-2	few	NA	CASSYGRITGSRYTF	TGTGCCAGCAGTTACGGACGGATTACAGGGTCTCGCTACACCTTC
TRBV28	TRBJ2-7	NA	NA	CASSPPRGGTLYEQYF	TGTGCCAGCAGCCCCCCCCGGGGTGGAACTCTCTACGAGCAGTACTTC
TRBV20-1	TRBJ2-1	NA	NA	CSAGGYNEQFF	TGCAGTGCTGGGGGGTACAATGAGCAGTTCTTC
TRBV5-1	TRBJ1-1	NA	NA	CTSTDSNTEAFF	TGCACCAGCACCGATTCGAACACTGAAGCTTTCTTT
TRBV29-1	TRBJ2-4	NA	NA	CSVDGQGSDIQYF	TGCAGCGTTGATGGGCAGGGAAGCGACATTCAGTACTTC
TRBV24-1	TRBJ2-7	NA	NA	CATSAGVDDEQYF	TGTGCCACCAGTGCAGGGGTTGACGACGAGCAGTACTTC
TRBV7-2	TRBJ1-5	few	NA	CASSLIGGKPQHF	TGTGCCAGCAGCTTAATCGGAGGGAAGCCCCAGCATTTT
TRBV18	TRBJ1-5	many	TRBD1	CASSPGTGRSNQPQHF	TGTGCCAGCTCACCCGGGACAGGGAGAAGCAATCAGCCCCAGCATTTT
TRBV2	TRBJ2-1	many	NA	CASIANFF	TGTGCCAGCATAGCTAATTTCTTC
TRBV6-5	TRBJ2-7	many	TRBD1	CASSYPGGGEQYF	TGTGCCAGCAGTTACCCAGGGGGTGGCGAGCAGTACTTC
TRBV7-6	TRBJ2-5	many	NA	CASSLAGRGSQETQYF	TGTGCCAGCAGCTTAGCGGGCAGGGGTTCCCAAGAGACCCAGTACTTC
TRBV3-1	TRBJ1-2	many	NA	CASSQAEYGYTF	TGTGCCAGCAGCCAAGCAGAGTATGGCTACACCTTC
TRBV6-2/TRBV6-3	TRBJ2-1	many	NA	CASSSPVDGEQFF	TGTGCCAGCAGTTCGCCGGTCGACGGTGAGCAGTTCTTC
TRBV6-2/TRBV6-3	TRBJ2-2	many	NA	CASSYMGRAYTGELFF	TGTGCCAGCAGTTACATGGGCAGGGCCTACACCGGGGAGCTGTTTTTT
TRBV6-5	TRBJ2-5	few	TRBD2	CASRPGTSGRVGETQYF	TGTGCCAGCAGACCCGGGACTAGCGGGAGGGTCGGGGAGACCCAGTACTTC
TRBV6-6	TRBJ2-1	few	TRBD1	CASSFLTGQGKNEQFF	TGTGCCAGCAGTTTCTTAACGGGACAGGGTAAGAATGAGCAGTTCTTC
TRBV6-2/TRBV6-3	TRBJ2-2	NA	TRBD1	CASRYRARGTGAKTGELFF	TGTGCCAGCAGATATAGAGCCCGAGGGACAGGGGCTAAGACCGGGGAGCTGTTTTTT
TRBV27	TRBJ1-2	many	NA	CASRTAKLANYGYTF	TGTGCCAGCAGGACAGCCAAATTAGCTAACTATGGCTACACCTTC